This TCR beta chain was found in a study of CD8 T cells in ankylosing spondylitis. Comment on this clonotype: The antigen is undetermined.

Study-level results: From matched ankylosing spondylitis synovial fluid, disease-linked clones were reportedly recovered at significantly enriched levels. Within ankylosing spondylitis blood, a TCR beta motif made up of several highly homologous variants appeared to be characteristic.

TCRdb recomputed calls from the 5' RACE reads with MiXCR, one row per CDR3 protein. The sample holds under 950,000 distinct CDR3 sequences, about 20% seen once. V was trimmed by 3 bases and J by 4 bases, leaving 14 bases between them. The CDR3 length is 15 residues. Germline V CDR1 and CDR2: SGHAT, FQNNGV. This receptor was taken from a male donor with ankylosing spondylitis. Sample: blood, either unsorted or a sorted T cell fraction (not recorded which). V and J are TRBV11-2 and TRBJ2-3, with D maybe TRBD2 (6 bases). The CDR3 loop is CASSFAGNKADTQYF. As DNA, the CDR3 is TGTGCCAGCAGCTTTGCGGGAAACAAGGCAGATACGCAGTATTTT.